Listed below are T cell receptor beta chains from one sample, sequenced in a study of T cell responses to AZD1222 COVID-19 vaccine. Sequencing used immunoSEQ multiplex PCR; TCRdb keeps in-frame clones, though not all of them. The repertoire holds roughly 100,000 clones, with about 85% as singletons. The sample in question was peripheral blood, obtained 28 days after the second AZD1222 dose. These receptors all come from an adult who received the AZD1222 COVID-19 vaccine. Each CDR3 is given with its conserved first and last residue. The D gene is left open where the match is weak. Clone size is given for some rows only: seen once, a few or many times, or a class if the clone is expanded.

V gene	J gene	clone size	D gene	CDR3 DNA	CDR3 protein
TRBV5-5	TRBJ1-4	.	.	TGTGCCAGCAGGACAGGAAATGAAAAACTGTTTTTT	CASRTGNEKLFF
TRBV6-5	TRBJ2-2	.	TRBD2	TGTGCCAGCAGCGGACTAGCGGGGCACACCGGGGAGCTGTTTTTT	CASSGLAGHTGELFF
TRBV5-5	TRBJ2-5	.	.	TGTGCCAGCAGCTTGGATGGGGTTTTAGAGACCCAGTACTTC	CASSLDGVLETQYF
TRBV2	TRBJ1-2	.	.	TGTGCCAGCAGTGATCTTAGGGCTGCTTATGGCTACACCTTC	CASSDLRAAYGYTF
TRBV5-1	TRBJ2-3	.	.	TGCGCCAGCAGCTCCGAGGGGCCGATAGATACGCAGTATTTT	CASSSEGPIDTQYF
TRBV28	TRBJ2-7	once	.	TGTGCCAGCAGCGAGAGGCCGACCTACGAGCAGTACTTC	CASSERPTYEQYF
TRBV6-4	TRBJ2-5	.	.	TGTGCCAGCACAGGGGAAGAGACCCAGTACTTC	CASTGEETQYF
TRBV27	TRBJ2-3	once	TRBD1	TGTGCCAGCAGTTTGGTAATGGGGACAGGGGCTTCCAGGGATACGCAGTATTTT	CASSLVMGTGASRDTQYF
TRBV7-3	TRBJ1-1	.	.	TGTGCCAGCAGCTTAACAGGGTTTGGGAAGAACACTGAAGCTTTCTTT	CASSLTGFGKNTEAFF
TRBV19	TRBJ2-7	.	TRBD2	TGTGCCAGTAGTACCGGACTAGCGGGAGCCTACGAGCAGTACTTC	CASSTGLAGAYEQYF
TRBV30	TRBJ1-6	.	.	TGTGCCTGGTCTCCCCGACAGCTCTATAATTCACCCCTCCACTTT	CAWSPRQLYNSPLHF
TRBV6-1	TRBJ1-1	.	.	TGTGCCAGCAGTGACAGGGACACTGAAGCTTTCTTT	CASSDRDTEAFF
TRBV6-1	TRBJ2-1	few	.	TGTGCCAGCAGTGACGAGGGGGAGGCTTACAATGAGCAGTTCTTC	CASSDEGEAYNEQFF